These T cell receptor beta chains were read from a single sample in a study of T cell responses to AZD1222 COVID-19 vaccine. Sequencing used immunoSEQ multiplex PCR; TCRdb keeps in-frame clones, though not all of them. This table holds 150,000 or so clones, about 93% found once. The input for sequencing was peripheral blood, taken on day 0 of AZD1222 vaccination. The receptors here all came from an adult in good health. The CDR3 runs from the conserved cysteine through the conserved F or W. Fields, in order: CDR3 DNA, CDR3 protein, V gene, J gene, D gene, clone size. The D gene is left open where the match is weak. Clone size is not always given. Where it is, it says once, few, many or a class for expanded clones.

cdr3_nt: TGTGCCAGCAGTGATGCGACTAGCTCCTACGAGCAGTACTTC
cdr3_aa: CASSDATSSYEQYF
v_call: TRBV6-1
j_call: TRBJ2-7
d_call: -
clone_size: -

cdr3_nt: TGTGCCAGTAGCCAAGACAGGGGTTACTATGGCTACACCTTC
cdr3_aa: CASSQDRGYYGYTF
v_call: TRBV19
j_call: TRBJ1-2
d_call: TRBD1
clone_size: -

cdr3_nt: TGCGCCAGCAGCGGTAGCGGGGGCCAAAATGAGCAGTTCTTC
cdr3_aa: CASSGSGGQNEQFF
v_call: TRBV5-1
j_call: TRBJ2-1
d_call: TRBD2
clone_size: -

cdr3_nt: TGTGCCAGCAGCTGGGACAGGGGCAATGAGCAGTTCTTC
cdr3_aa: CASSWDRGNEQFF
v_call: TRBV5-6
j_call: TRBJ2-1
d_call: TRBD1
clone_size: -

cdr3_nt: TGTGCCAGCAGTCCCCGACAGGGAATGAACACTGAAGCTTTCTTT
cdr3_aa: CASSPRQGMNTEAFF
v_call: TRBV27
j_call: TRBJ1-1
d_call: TRBD1
clone_size: -

cdr3_nt: TGTGCCATCAGTGAGTCGATGGTGTCTAGCGGGGCTCACGATGAGCAGTTCTTC
cdr3_aa: CAISESMVSSGAHDEQFF
v_call: TRBV10-3
j_call: TRBJ2-1
d_call: TRBD2
clone_size: -

cdr3_nt: TGTGCCAGCAGCTCCCCTGGAAGAGGGGGCGACACTGAAGCTTTCTTT
cdr3_aa: CASSSPGRGGDTEAFF
v_call: TRBV7-9
j_call: TRBJ1-1
d_call: TRBD1
clone_size: -

cdr3_nt: TGTGCCAGCAGTGACCCCCCCAGGGTTGGTCGAGGTCAGGCCAACACTGAAGCTTTCTTT
cdr3_aa: CASSDPPRVGRGQANTEAFF
v_call: TRBV6-4
j_call: TRBJ1-1
d_call: -
clone_size: -

cdr3_nt: TGCGCCAGCAGCTTGGCGACCGGGGCGACGGGTGAGACCCAGTACTTC
cdr3_aa: CASSLATGATGETQYF
v_call: TRBV5-1
j_call: TRBJ2-5
d_call: -
clone_size: -

cdr3_nt: TGTGCCAGCAGCGTAGGCAGCACAGATACGCAGTATTTT
cdr3_aa: CASSVGSTDTQYF
v_call: TRBV9
j_call: TRBJ2-3
d_call: -
clone_size: -

cdr3_nt: TGTGCTAGTGGTTTGGACCCTAACTATGGCTACACCTTC
cdr3_aa: CASGLDPNYGYTF
v_call: TRBV12-5
j_call: TRBJ1-2
d_call: -
clone_size: few

cdr3_nt: TGTGCCACCCGCGGAGCGGGGGTAGATACGCAGTATTTT
cdr3_aa: CATRGAGVDTQYF
v_call: TRBV6-5
j_call: TRBJ2-3
d_call: TRBD2
clone_size: -

cdr3_nt: TGTGCCAGTAGTATGAGGGAGGGGGACTGGAATCAGCCCCAGCATTTT
cdr3_aa: CASSMREGDWNQPQHF
v_call: TRBV19
j_call: TRBJ1-5
d_call: -
clone_size: -

cdr3_nt: TGTGCCAGCAGCTTAGGGCGGTCCGGAGAGACCCAGTACTTC
cdr3_aa: CASSLGRSGETQYF
v_call: TRBV7-9
j_call: TRBJ2-5
d_call: -
clone_size: once